This T cell receptor (beta chain) is from a study of blood T cell repertoires in COVID-19. This CDR3 spans 17 amino acids. V was cut by 0 bases and J by 4 bases, with 16 bases left in between. Germline V gene data show CDR1 as LGHNA and CDR2 as YNFKEQ. The authors' processing: Counts of nucleated cells, estimated from reference gene primer amplification, were obtained. Sequencing used immunoSEQ multiplex PCR; TCRdb keeps in-frame clones, though not all of them. V, J and clone size derive from that table, while D and trimming were established from the DNA sequence. Of approximately 220,000 clones listed, more than 75% were seen once; the top ten hold around 7%.

The V call is TRBV4-2, the J call TRBJ1-3; D possibly corresponds to TRBD1 (5 bases). This sequence originates from a woman aged 40-49 years with acute COVID-19. The sequencing sample was made of PBMCs or T cells enriched from blood (not recorded which). The CDR3 DNA reads TGTGCCAGCAGCCAAGACAGGGCCTCGAAAGCGGGAAACACCATATATTTT. Amino acid sequence: CASSQDRASKAGNTIYF.